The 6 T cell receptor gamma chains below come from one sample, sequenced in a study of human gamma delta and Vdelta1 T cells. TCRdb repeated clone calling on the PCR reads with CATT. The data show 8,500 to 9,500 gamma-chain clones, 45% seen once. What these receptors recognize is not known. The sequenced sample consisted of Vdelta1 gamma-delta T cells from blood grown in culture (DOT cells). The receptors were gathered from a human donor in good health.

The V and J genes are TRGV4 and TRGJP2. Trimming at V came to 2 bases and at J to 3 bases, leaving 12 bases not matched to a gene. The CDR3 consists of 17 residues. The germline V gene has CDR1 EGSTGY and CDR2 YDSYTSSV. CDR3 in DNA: TGTGCCACCTGGGATGTAGATCACAAGGGTAGTGATTGGATCAAGACGTTT. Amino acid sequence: CATWDVDHKGSDWIKTF.

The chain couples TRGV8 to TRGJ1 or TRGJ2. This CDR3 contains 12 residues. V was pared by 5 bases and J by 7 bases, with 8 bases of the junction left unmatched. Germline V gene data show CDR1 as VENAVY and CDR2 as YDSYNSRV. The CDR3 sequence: CATWVRYYKKLF. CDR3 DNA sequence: TGTGCCACCTGGGTTAGATACTATAAGAAACTCTTT.

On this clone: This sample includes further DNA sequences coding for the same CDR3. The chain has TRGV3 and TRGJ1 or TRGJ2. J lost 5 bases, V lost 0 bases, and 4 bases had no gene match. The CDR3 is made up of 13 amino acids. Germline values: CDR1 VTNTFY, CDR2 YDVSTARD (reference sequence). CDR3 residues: CATWDRPNYKKLF. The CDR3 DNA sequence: TGTGCCACCTGGGACAGGCCGAATTATAAGAAACTCTTT.

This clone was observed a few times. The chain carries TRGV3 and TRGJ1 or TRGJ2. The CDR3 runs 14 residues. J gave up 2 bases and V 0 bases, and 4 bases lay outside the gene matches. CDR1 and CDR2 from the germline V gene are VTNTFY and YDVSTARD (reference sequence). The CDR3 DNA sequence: TGTGCCACCTGGGACAGGCTGGATTATTATAAGAAACTCTTT. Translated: CATWDRLDYYKKLF.

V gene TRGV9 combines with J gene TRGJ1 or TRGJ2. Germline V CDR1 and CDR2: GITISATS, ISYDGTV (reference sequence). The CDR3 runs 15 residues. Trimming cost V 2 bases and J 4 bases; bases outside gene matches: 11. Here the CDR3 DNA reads TGTGCCTTGTGGGAGGACCCACGGGAGTATTATAAGAAACTCTTT. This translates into CALWEDPREYYKKLF.

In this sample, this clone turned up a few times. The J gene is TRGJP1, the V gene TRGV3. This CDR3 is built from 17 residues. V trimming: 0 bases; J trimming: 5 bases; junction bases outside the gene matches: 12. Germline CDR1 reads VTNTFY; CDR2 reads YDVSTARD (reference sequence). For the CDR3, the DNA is TGTGCCACCTGGGACAGGAGGGTTGAAAGGACTGGTTGGTTCAAGATATTT. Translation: CATWDRRVERTGWFKIF.